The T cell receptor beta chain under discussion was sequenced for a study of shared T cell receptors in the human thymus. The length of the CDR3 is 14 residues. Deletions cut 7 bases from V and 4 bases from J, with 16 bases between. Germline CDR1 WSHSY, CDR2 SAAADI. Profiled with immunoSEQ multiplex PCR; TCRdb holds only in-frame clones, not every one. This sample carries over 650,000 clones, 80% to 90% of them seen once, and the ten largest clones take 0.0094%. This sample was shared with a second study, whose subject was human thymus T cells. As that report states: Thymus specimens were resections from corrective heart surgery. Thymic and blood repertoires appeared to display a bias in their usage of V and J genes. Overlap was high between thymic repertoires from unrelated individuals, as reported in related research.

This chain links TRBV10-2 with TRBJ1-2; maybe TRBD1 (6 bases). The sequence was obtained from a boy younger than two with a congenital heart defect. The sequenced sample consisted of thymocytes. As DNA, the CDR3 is TGCGCCAGCAAACTACAGGGTTCGAGCTATGGCTACACCTTC. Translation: CASKLQGSSYGYTF.